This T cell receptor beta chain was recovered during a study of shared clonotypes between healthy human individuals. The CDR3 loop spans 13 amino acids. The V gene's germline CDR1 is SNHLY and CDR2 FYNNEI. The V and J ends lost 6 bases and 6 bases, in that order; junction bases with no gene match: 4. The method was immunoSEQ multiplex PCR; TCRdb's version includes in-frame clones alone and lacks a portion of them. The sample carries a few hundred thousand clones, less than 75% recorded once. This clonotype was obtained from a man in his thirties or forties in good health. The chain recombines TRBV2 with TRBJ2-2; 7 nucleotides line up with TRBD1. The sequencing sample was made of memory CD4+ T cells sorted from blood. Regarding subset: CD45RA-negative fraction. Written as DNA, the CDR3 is TGTGCCAGCAGGGACAGGCTATCCGGGGAGCTGTTTTTT. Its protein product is CASRDRLSGELFF.